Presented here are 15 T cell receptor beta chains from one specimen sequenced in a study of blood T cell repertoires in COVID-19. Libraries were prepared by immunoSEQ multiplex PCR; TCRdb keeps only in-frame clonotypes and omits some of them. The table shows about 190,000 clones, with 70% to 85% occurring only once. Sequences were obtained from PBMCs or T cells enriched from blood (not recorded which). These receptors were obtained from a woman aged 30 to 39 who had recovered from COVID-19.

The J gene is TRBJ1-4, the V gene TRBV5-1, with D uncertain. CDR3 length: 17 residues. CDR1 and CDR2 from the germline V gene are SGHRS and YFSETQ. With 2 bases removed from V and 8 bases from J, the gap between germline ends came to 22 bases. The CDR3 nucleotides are TGCGCCAGCAGCTTTCTTGAACCGATGGAGAATCCGGAAAAACTGTTTTTT. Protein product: CASSFLEPMENPEKLFF.

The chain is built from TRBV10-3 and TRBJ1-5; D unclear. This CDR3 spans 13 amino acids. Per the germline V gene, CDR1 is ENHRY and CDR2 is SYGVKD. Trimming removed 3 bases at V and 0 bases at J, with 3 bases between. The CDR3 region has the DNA TGTGCCATCAGTGACAATAGCAATCAGCCCCAGCATTTT. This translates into CAISDNSNQPQHF.

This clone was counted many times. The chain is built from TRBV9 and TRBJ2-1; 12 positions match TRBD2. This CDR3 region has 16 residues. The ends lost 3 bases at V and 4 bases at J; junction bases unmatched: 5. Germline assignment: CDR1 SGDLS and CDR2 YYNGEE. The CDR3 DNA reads TGTGCCAGCAGCGAATCCGGACTAGCGGGGTACAATGAGCAGTTCTTC. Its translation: CASSESGLAGYNEQFF.

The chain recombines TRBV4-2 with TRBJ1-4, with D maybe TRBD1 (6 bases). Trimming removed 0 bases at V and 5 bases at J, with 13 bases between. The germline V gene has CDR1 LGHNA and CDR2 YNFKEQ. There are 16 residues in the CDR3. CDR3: CASSQDWGTSNEKLFF. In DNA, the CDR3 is TGTGCCAGCAGCCAAGATTGGGGGACAAGCAATGAAAAACTGTTTTTT.

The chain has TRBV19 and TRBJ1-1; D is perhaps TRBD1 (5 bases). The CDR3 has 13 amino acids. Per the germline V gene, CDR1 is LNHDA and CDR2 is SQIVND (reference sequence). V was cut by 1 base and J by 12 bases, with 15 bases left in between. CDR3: CASSIGQGGVTFF. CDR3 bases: TGTGCCAGTAGTATAGGGCAGGGAGGAGTGACTTTCTTT.

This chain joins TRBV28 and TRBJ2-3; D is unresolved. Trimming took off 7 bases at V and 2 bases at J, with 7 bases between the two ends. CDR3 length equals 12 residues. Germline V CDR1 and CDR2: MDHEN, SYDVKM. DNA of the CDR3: TGTGCCAGCACGTGGGCCACAGATACGCAGTATTTT. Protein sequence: CASTWATDTQYF. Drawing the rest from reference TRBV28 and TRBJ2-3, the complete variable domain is DVKVTQSSRYLVKRTGEKVFLECVQDMDHENMFWYRQDPGLGLRLIYFSYDVKMKEKGDIPEGYSVSREKKERFSLILESASTNQTSMYLCASTWATDTQYFGPGTRLTVL.

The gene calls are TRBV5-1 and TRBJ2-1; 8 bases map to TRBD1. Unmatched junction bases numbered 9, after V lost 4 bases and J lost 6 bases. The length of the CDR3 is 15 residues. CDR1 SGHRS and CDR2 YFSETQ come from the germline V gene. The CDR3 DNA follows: TGCGCCAGCAGCGTAACAGGGGGTCAGGTCAATGAGCAGTTCTTC. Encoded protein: CASSVTGGQVNEQFF.

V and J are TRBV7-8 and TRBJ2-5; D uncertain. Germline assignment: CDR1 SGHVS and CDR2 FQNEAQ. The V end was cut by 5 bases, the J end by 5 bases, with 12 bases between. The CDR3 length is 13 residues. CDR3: CASSPLGMETQYF. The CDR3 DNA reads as TGTGCCAGCAGCCCCCTAGGTATGGAGACCCAGTACTTC.

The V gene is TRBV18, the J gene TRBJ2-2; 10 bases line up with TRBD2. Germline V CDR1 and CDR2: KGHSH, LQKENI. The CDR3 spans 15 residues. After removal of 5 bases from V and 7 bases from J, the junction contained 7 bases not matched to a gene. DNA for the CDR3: TGTGCCAGCTCATCCCTAGCGGGAGTGAGCGGGGAGCTGTTTTTT. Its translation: CASSSLAGVSGELFF.

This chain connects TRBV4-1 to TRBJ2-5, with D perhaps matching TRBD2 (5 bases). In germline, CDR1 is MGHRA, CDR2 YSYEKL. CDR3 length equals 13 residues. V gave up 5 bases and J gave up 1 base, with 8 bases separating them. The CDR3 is CASSRGPQETQYF. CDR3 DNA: TGCGCCAGCAGCAGAGGGCCCCAAGAGACCCAGTACTTC.

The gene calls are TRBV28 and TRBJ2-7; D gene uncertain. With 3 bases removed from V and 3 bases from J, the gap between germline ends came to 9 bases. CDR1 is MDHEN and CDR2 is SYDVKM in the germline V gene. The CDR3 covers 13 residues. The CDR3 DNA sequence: TGTGCCAGCAGTTTTCGACAAAACTACGAGCAGTACGTC. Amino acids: CASSFRQNYEQYV.

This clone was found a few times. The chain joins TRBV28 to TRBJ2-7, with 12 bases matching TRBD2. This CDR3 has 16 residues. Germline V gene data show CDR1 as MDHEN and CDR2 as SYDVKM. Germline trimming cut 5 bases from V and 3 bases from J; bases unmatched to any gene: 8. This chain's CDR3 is CASSVLAGGAFYEQYV. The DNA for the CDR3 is TGTGCCAGCAGTGTACTAGCGGGGGGTGCTTTCTACGAGCAGTACGTC.

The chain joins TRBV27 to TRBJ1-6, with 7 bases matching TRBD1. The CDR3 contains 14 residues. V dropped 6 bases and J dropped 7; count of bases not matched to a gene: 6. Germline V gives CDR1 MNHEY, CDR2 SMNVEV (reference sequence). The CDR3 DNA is TGTGCCAGCAGGGGGACAGTACAAAATTCACCCCTCCACTTT. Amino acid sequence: CASRGTVQNSPLHF.

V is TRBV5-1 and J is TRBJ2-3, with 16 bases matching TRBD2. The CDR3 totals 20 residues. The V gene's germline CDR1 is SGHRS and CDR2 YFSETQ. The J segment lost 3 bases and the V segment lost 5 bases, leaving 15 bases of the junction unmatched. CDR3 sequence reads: CASRATGPGTSGRATDTQYF. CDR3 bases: TGCGCCAGCAGGGCGACAGGACCCGGGACTAGCGGGAGGGCGACAGATACGCAGTATTTT.

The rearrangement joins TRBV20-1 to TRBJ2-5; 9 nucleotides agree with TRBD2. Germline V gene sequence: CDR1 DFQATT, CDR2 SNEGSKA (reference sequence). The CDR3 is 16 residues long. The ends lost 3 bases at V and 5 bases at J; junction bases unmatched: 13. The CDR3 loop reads CSASLQRTSGRETQYF. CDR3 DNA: TGCAGTGCTAGTCTACAACGTACTAGCGGGCGGGAGACCCAGTACTTC.